Presented here are 3 T cell receptor beta chains from one specimen sequenced in a study of T cell clonality in common variable immunodeficiency (dated by TCRdb to about 2015). Overall results and qualifications from the work: Fewer deletions and N-nucleotide insertions were reportedly observed in CVID TCRbeta sequences, and highly modified clones with 13 or more V deletions were reportedly absent from CVID TCRbeta sequences.

These receptors have no known antigen. Receptor amplification or capture employed the immunoSEQ multiplex PCR assay. TCRdb carries this immuneACCESS record with in-frame sequences only. Its versions omit some clonotypes, under half of them owing to an unresolved V gene in the studies checked, with the rest unexplained. This sample shows tens of thousands of clones, and none of them turns up only once. The leading ten clones occupy roughly 5.5% of the sample. The sequencing input was peripheral blood mononuclear cells. The receptors here all came from a human donor with common variable immunodeficiency.

This clone was observed many times. Read coverage stops 3 residues before the CDR3 terminus; the germline J gene supplies the remainder. This sequence joins TRBV19 and TRBJ2-2; maybe TRBD2 (7 bases). With 5 bases removed from V and 0 bases from J, the gap between germline ends came to 16 bases. Germline lookup yields CDR1 LNHDA and CDR2 SQIVND (reference sequence). This CDR3 region has 17 residues. CDR3: CASSQKGGVANTGELFF. CDR3 DNA (partial): TGTGCCAGTAGTCAAAAAGGGGGGGTCGCGAACACCGGGGAG.

Comment on this clone: The read ends 3 residues shy of where the CDR3 ends; the end is completed using the germline J gene. The rearrangement uses TRBV7-9 and TRBJ2-3, with D possibly TRBD1 on 5 matching bases. Germline lookup yields CDR1 SEHNR and CDR2 FQNEAQ (reference sequence). The CDR3 has 15 residues. Trimming took 6 bases from V and 2 from J, leaving 15 bases between them. The CDR3 sequence: CASRGKGAYTDTQYF. The CDR3 DNA, read in part, is TGTGCCAGCAGGGGGAAAGGGGCCTACACAGATACG.

This clone was seen a few times. The CDR3 end lies 3 residues beyond the end of the read and is filled in from the germline J gene. This chain joins TRBV7-6 and TRBJ2-7; maybe TRBD2 (6 bases). Germline CDR1 reads SGHVS; CDR2 reads FNYEAQ. The CDR3 has 15 residues. V lost 3 bases to trimming and J lost 0 bases, with 12 bases between them. The CDR3 is CASSLPRGISYEQYF. The DNA read from the CDR3 is TGTGCCAGCAGCTTGCCTCGGGGGATCTCCTACGAG.